The clone carrying this T cell receptor (beta chain) was recorded at least ten times. CDR3 length: 14 residues. The V end lost 7 bases, the J end lost 4 bases, and 17 bases lay between the germline ends. This entry belongs to a study of neurological immune-mediated disorders. TCRdb fed the 5' RACE reads into MiXCR, producing one record per CDR3 protein. The sample has some 83,000 distinct CDR3 sequences; 2.6% are singletons. The unsorted libraries originated from 2 million PBMCs that had been stored at -80 C. Sequencing was done on a sample of PBMCs. This rearrangement joins TRBV12-3 or TRBV12-4 to TRBJ2-7; D is possibly TRBD2 (6 bases). This receptor was obtained from a woman between 25 and 40 years old with multiple sclerosis. CDR3 nucleotides: TGTGCCAGCACCCATCGGGACTCGGAATACGAGCAGTACTTC. Protein: CASTHRDSEYEQYF.